This T cell receptor (beta chain) stems from a study of tumor-infiltrating lymphocytes in primary liver carcinoma. TCR beta cDNA came from roughly 0.45 ug total RNA, primed with a constant-region primer. Three nested multiplex PCR rounds of slightly modified ARM-PCR generated TCR beta libraries. Primers for the first two PCR rounds were TRBV1-TRBV30 forward primers and a C-beta reverse primer (roughly 10 cycles per round). TCRdb recomputed calls from the multiplex PCR reads with MiXCR, one row per CDR3 protein. This sample carries approximately 73,000 distinct CDR3 sequences, 71% of them seen once, and the ten largest clones take approximately 13%. This clonotype was counted between two and nine times. One base away lies a much larger clone, so this may be a sequencing read error. There are 16 residues in the CDR3. CDR1 is SGHVS and CDR2 is FQNEAQ in the germline V gene. Between roughly 20 and 30 mg of unsorted bulk tissue served as the source from which RNA and DNA were co-extracted.

The sample was liver tumor tissue from sampling region 4. The sample's subset: tumor region T4, right-lateral pole. The V and J genes are TRBV7-8 and TRBJ2-1, with D perhaps assigned TRBD1 or TRBD2 (5 bases each). This receptor was taken from a woman aged 60-70 years with primary liver carcinoma and hepatitis B virus infection. The CDR3 coding sequence is TGTGTCAGCAGCTTAGTTGGGGGTCTAGTTTACAATGAGCAGTTCTTC. This translates into CVSSLVGGLVYNEQFF.